This T cell receptor (beta chain) was obtained from a study of T cell clonotyping in hematopoietic cell transplantation. This table comes from immunoSEQ multiplex PCR, and its TCRdb copy is limited to in-frame clones, with some not included. The sample holds 15,000 to 20,000 clones, 60% to 75% seen once. In this sample, this clone turned up a few times. Its antigen is unknown. Broader study findings: Few recipient clonotypes overlapped donors; over 95% were de novo at given depth.

The sample taken for sequencing was peripheral blood mononuclear cells. This TCR was recovered from a woman in her sixties or seventies in good health. Some clones in this sample may be carry-over from other donors' samples.

CDR3 nucleotide sequence: TGCAGTGCCCACGAGGGTGGCTACACCTTC. This codes for CSAHEGGYTF. The rearrangement uses TRBV20-1 and TRBJ1-2; no definite D call. V shed 6 bases and J shed 7 bases, with 9 bases lying between them. This CDR3 is built from 10 residues. Per the germline V gene, CDR1 is DFQATT and CDR2 is SNEGSKA (reference sequence).